The clone carrying this T cell receptor (beta chain) showed up many times. The antigen is not known. Preparing the TCRbeta library involved the use of unique molecular identifiers. TCRdb processed the PCR reads anew with MiXCR; each CDR3 protein has one entry. The table lists 90,000 to 100,000 distinct CDR3 sequences, 20% to 25% of them singletons. This entry belongs to a study of T-cell reconstitution after alpha-beta-depleted transplantation in children. Study-level findings and limits: Several hundred expanded graft clones reportedly gave rise to the alpha-beta T cells present about two months after transplant. Some patients owed their high day-60 TCRbeta diversity to surviving recipient T cells and thymic progenitors. It was newly produced T cells that mostly accounted for T-cell counts and diversity one year after transplant.

Trimming cost V 6 bases and J 4 bases, with 7 bases left between them. The germline V gene has CDR1 MDHEN and CDR2 SYDVKM. The CDR3 covers 11 residues. The clonotype was recovered from a boy aged 2-15 years with acute lymphoblastic leukemia, due to receive a stem cell transplant. This chain uses TRBV28 with TRBJ2-7; no clear D gene. This sample comprised PBMCs, obtained before TCRalphabeta/CD19-depleted stem cell transplant. As DNA, the CDR3 is TGTGCCAGCAGATACGCTTACGAGCAGTACTTC. It is translated as CASRYAYEQYF.